This T cell receptor (beta chain) came from a study of OX40 agonist ivuxolimab in advanced cancers. In the study overall: Intravenous ivuxolimab was administered to patients every 2 weeks at 0.01 to 10 mg/kg.

Germline lookup yields CDR1 KGHSH and CDR2 LQKENI. The junction had 7 bases not matched to a gene; V was cut back by 3 bases and J by 8 bases. CDR3 length: 15 amino acids. Method: immunoSEQ multiplex PCR; TCRdb's copy keeps in-frame clones and lacks some. Among under 200,000 clones listed, around 94% were seen once. The chain joins TRBV18 to TRBJ1-2, with 12 nucleotides matching TRBD1. The sequence was collected from an adult with an advanced solid tumor such as melanoma, head and neck, liver or kidney cancer. This specimen was CD4+ or CD8+ T cells sorted from blood, taken in a trial of the OX40 agonist ivuxolimab. As DNA, the CDR3 is TGTGCCAGCTCACCGCGGGACAGGGGGCCGGGAGGCTACACCTTC. This codes for CASSPRDRGPGGYTF.